The clone carrying this TCR beta chain came up a few times. Only in-frame clones appear in the TCRdb table, and some are missing; sequencing was by immunoSEQ multiplex PCR. The sample lists 15,000 to 20,000 clones, 60% to 80% seen once, with approximately 12% in the top ten. Treatment of the sample: randomized to nivolumab then ipilimumab (arm A) or the reverse (arm B). PBMC sorting kept live CD3+CD8+ cells without CD19 or CD56. CDR1 is LGHNA, CDR2 YNFKEQ, per germline. The length of the CDR3 is 16 residues. Trimming cost V 0 bases and J 5 bases; bases outside gene matches: 6. The sample comes from a study of sequential checkpoint blockade in melanoma.

J is TRBJ2-7 and V is TRBV4-2; 11 nucleotides agree with TRBD2. Sequences were derived from CD8+ T cells sorted from blood (inferred from file names), sampled from a patient given nivolumab and ipilimumab in sequence. The receptor was derived from a human donor with melanoma. The DNA for the CDR3 is TGTGCCAGCAGCCAAGATGGAACTAGCGGGAGTGACGAGCAGTACTTC. Translating it yields CASSQDGTSGSDEQYF.